This T cell receptor beta chain derives from a study of patients and donors after allogeneic stem cell transplantation. MiXCR was run by TCRdb on the RT-PCR reads, yielding one entry per CDR3 protein. Counted here are about 410,000 distinct CDR3 sequences, around 16% occurring once; the ten biggest clones make up 6.5% to 7.5%. The germline CDR1 and CDR2 sequences are SGDLS and YYNGEE. The CDR3 runs 15 residues. J gave up 7 bases and V 4 bases, and 6 bases lay outside the gene matches. The clonotype originates from a human donor who was either an allogeneic HSCT recipient or a stem cell or donor lymphocyte infusion donor (not recorded which). It is not recorded whose cells these are; they may come from a transplant donor. The sample taken for sequencing was blood, either unsorted or a sorted T cell fraction (not recorded which). The rearrangement links TRBV9 to TRBJ2-1; 12 bases map to TRBD2. CDR3 coding DNA: TGTGCCAGCAGCTCCACTAGCGGGAGGAAGAATGAGCAGTTCTTC. It encodes CASSSTSGRKNEQFF.